These T cell receptor beta chains were read from a single sample in a study of CD8+ T cells in alopecia areata. Only in-frame clones appear in the TCRdb table, and some are missing; sequencing was by immunoSEQ multiplex PCR. The data contain under 150,000 clones, less than 65% of them singletons. Sequenced: CD8+ T cells sorted from blood. Receptor source: a human donor in good health. CDR3s include the opening cysteine and the closing phenylalanine or tryptophan. Fields, in order: J gene, clone size, D gene, V gene, CDR3 DNA, CDR3 protein. D genes are given only for firm matches. The size entry is marked missing in some rows and otherwise reads once, few, many or a size class.

j_call: TRBJ2-7
clone_size: few
d_call: TRBD2
v_call: TRBV5-6
cdr3_nt: TGTGCCAGCAGCCCTAGCGGGAGCTCCTACGAGCAGTACTTC
cdr3_aa: CASSPSGSSYEQYF

j_call: TRBJ2-1
clone_size: .
d_call: TRBD2
v_call: TRBV4-1
cdr3_nt: TGCGCCAGCAGCGGACTAGCGGGAGATGAGCAGTTCTTC
cdr3_aa: CASSGLAGDEQFF

j_call: TRBJ2-7
clone_size: few
d_call: TRBD1
v_call: TRBV6-5
cdr3_nt: TGTGCCAGCGGGACAGGGGGCGAGCAGTACTTC
cdr3_aa: CASGTGGEQYF

j_call: TRBJ2-7
clone_size: .
d_call: TRBD2
v_call: TRBV13
cdr3_nt: TGTGCCAGCAGCCCGCCCGCCTCCGGGACTAGCGGCAGCCAGCAGTACTTC
cdr3_aa: CASSPPASGTSGSQQYF

j_call: TRBJ2-1
clone_size: .
d_call: .
v_call: TRBV4-1
cdr3_nt: TGCGCCAGCAGCCCCACGTCGGGTTTTGAGCAGTTCTTC
cdr3_aa: CASSPTSGFEQFF

j_call: TRBJ1-1
clone_size: .
d_call: TRBD1
v_call: TRBV29-1
cdr3_nt: TGCAGCGTTGATACCCAGGGGGCGAACACTGAAGCTTTCTTT
cdr3_aa: CSVDTQGANTEAFF

j_call: TRBJ1-1
clone_size: few
d_call: .
v_call: TRBV5-1
cdr3_nt: TGCGCCAGCAGCTTGTACAGGGAGCCCACTGAAGCTTTCTTT
cdr3_aa: CASSLYREPTEAFF

j_call: TRBJ1-2
clone_size: .
d_call: .
v_call: TRBV29-1
cdr3_nt: TGCAGCGTTGAAGATCGAGGGACTCATAACTATGGCTACACCTTC
cdr3_aa: CSVEDRGTHNYGYTF

j_call: TRBJ2-5
clone_size: .
d_call: .
v_call: TRBV2
cdr3_nt: TGTGCAAGCATGGATCGTCAAGAGACCCAGTACTTC
cdr3_aa: CASMDRQETQYF

j_call: TRBJ2-5
clone_size: .
d_call: .
v_call: TRBV11-2
cdr3_nt: TGTGCCAGCAGCTTAGATCTCCGGGAGTGGGAAGAGACCCAGTACTTC
cdr3_aa: CASSLDLREWEETQYF

j_call: TRBJ2-7
clone_size: .
d_call: .
v_call: TRBV7-9
cdr3_nt: TGTGCCAGCAGCTCTAGTGGTGATTCGTACGAGCAGTACTTC
cdr3_aa: CASSSSGDSYEQYF

j_call: TRBJ2-2
clone_size: .
d_call: .
v_call: TRBV7-6
cdr3_nt: TGTGCCAGCAGCTTACGCGGGGAGCTGTTTTTT
cdr3_aa: CASSLRGELFF

j_call: TRBJ2-5
clone_size: .
d_call: TRBD1
v_call: TRBV7-9
cdr3_nt: TGTGCCAGCAGCTCAGACAGGGGAGAGACCCAGTACTTC
cdr3_aa: CASSSDRGETQYF

j_call: TRBJ2-3
clone_size: .
d_call: .
v_call: TRBV10-3
cdr3_nt: TGTGCCACCAACCAGGGGCCCTACACAGATACGCAGTATTTT
cdr3_aa: CATNQGPYTDTQYF

j_call: TRBJ1-1
clone_size: .
d_call: .
v_call: TRBV28
cdr3_nt: TGTGCCAGCAGATTACAGGACCGTAATGTCTTT
cdr3_aa: CASRLQDRNVF

j_call: TRBJ2-7
clone_size: .
d_call: TRBD2
v_call: TRBV13
cdr3_nt: TGTGCCAGCAGCCGGGTCGGGGCGGAATCGGGACTAGCGGGCCGCTACGAGCAGTACTTC
cdr3_aa: CASSRVGAESGLAGRYEQYF

j_call: TRBJ2-7
clone_size: .
d_call: .
v_call: TRBV5-4
cdr3_nt: TGTGCCAGCAGCCCCGGGACAAACCTATACGAGCAGTACTTC
cdr3_aa: CASSPGTNLYEQYF

j_call: TRBJ2-7
clone_size: .
d_call: TRBD2
v_call: TRBV28
cdr3_nt: TGTGCCAGCAGTTTATTTTCTAGCGGGAGCTACGAGCAGTACTTC
cdr3_aa: CASSLFSSGSYEQYF

j_call: TRBJ2-3
clone_size: .
d_call: TRBD2
v_call: TRBV29-1
cdr3_nt: TGCAGCGTTGAGGGCGGGAGGGCCTCAGATACGCAGTATTTT
cdr3_aa: CSVEGGRASDTQYF

j_call: TRBJ2-3
clone_size: .
d_call: .
v_call: TRBV6-6
cdr3_nt: TGTGCCAGCAGCCTGTTGGGATACAGCACAGATACGCAGTATTTT
cdr3_aa: CASSLLGYSTDTQYF

j_call: TRBJ2-1
clone_size: few
d_call: TRBD2
v_call: TRBV4-1
cdr3_nt: TGCGCCAGCAGCCTTTCCGAACAAGCGGGAGGGCCAAGGTTCTTC
cdr3_aa: CASSLSEQAGGPRFF

j_call: TRBJ2-5
clone_size: .
d_call: .
v_call: TRBV28
cdr3_nt: TGTGCCAGCAGTTTACGGGGCCAAGAGACCCAGTACTTC
cdr3_aa: CASSLRGQETQYF

j_call: TRBJ2-5
clone_size: .
d_call: .
v_call: TRBV13
cdr3_nt: TGTGCCAGCAGCCCCCGGGGACTCAAAGAGACCCAGTACTTC
cdr3_aa: CASSPRGLKETQYF

j_call: TRBJ2-4
clone_size: .
d_call: .
v_call: TRBV7-9
cdr3_nt: TGTGCCAGCAGCTTAGATGCAGGGTCGAATCGAAACATTCAGTACTTC
cdr3_aa: CASSLDAGSNRNIQYF

j_call: TRBJ2-7
clone_size: .
d_call: .
v_call: TRBV30
cdr3_nt: TGTGCCTGGACCAGAGCGGAAGGCCCCTACGAGCAGTACTTC
cdr3_aa: CAWTRAEGPYEQYF

j_call: TRBJ2-3
clone_size: .
d_call: .
v_call: TRBV7-6
cdr3_nt: TGTGCCACGCGAAAAGGTTGGGGCCTACGGGATACGCAGTATTTT
cdr3_aa: CATRKGWGLRDTQYF

j_call: TRBJ2-2
clone_size: once
d_call: .
v_call: TRBV7-9
cdr3_nt: TGTGCCAGCAGGGAGGCTGGGGAGCTGTTTTTT
cdr3_aa: CASREAGELFF

j_call: TRBJ2-7
clone_size: .
d_call: .
v_call: TRBV12-5
cdr3_nt: TGTGCTAGTGGTTTGAAAGTCTACGAGCAGTACTTC
cdr3_aa: CASGLKVYEQYF

j_call: TRBJ2-1
clone_size: .
d_call: .
v_call: TRBV15
cdr3_nt: TGTGCCACCAGCAGAGATACGGTCGGTAGTTACAATGAGCAGTTCTTC
cdr3_aa: CATSRDTVGSYNEQFF

j_call: TRBJ2-1
clone_size: few
d_call: .
v_call: TRBV11-2
cdr3_nt: TGTGCCAGCAGCTTCCGCTATGATGAGCAGTTCTTC
cdr3_aa: CASSFRYDEQFF

j_call: TRBJ1-1
clone_size: .
d_call: .
v_call: TRBV7-9
cdr3_nt: TGTGCCAGCAGCTTAGCAGGGGGAGAAGCTTTCTTT
cdr3_aa: CASSLAGGEAFF

j_call: TRBJ2-1
clone_size: .
d_call: .
v_call: TRBV7-6
cdr3_nt: TGTGCCAGCAGCTTAAGCTTAGCTAATGAGCAGTTCTTC
cdr3_aa: CASSLSLANEQFF

j_call: TRBJ1-1
clone_size: few
d_call: TRBD1
v_call: TRBV29-1
cdr3_nt: TGCAGCGTTAATGGCAGGGGGCGAGACAACACTGAAGCTTTCTTT
cdr3_aa: CSVNGRGRDNTEAFF

j_call: TRBJ2-7
clone_size: .
d_call: .
v_call: TRBV2
cdr3_nt: TGTGCCAGCAGTGATACGCAGAGCTCCTACGAGCAGTACTTC
cdr3_aa: CASSDTQSSYEQYF

j_call: TRBJ2-7
clone_size: .
d_call: TRBD1
v_call: TRBV7-8
cdr3_nt: TGTGCCAGCAGCCAAACAGGGGTCCACGAGCAGTACTTC
cdr3_aa: CASSQTGVHEQYF

j_call: TRBJ1-1
clone_size: .
d_call: TRBD1
v_call: TRBV9
cdr3_nt: TGTGCCAGCAGCGGACAGGGCAAGAACACTGAAGCTTTCTTT
cdr3_aa: CASSGQGKNTEAFF

j_call: TRBJ2-3
clone_size: .
d_call: .
v_call: TRBV5-1
cdr3_nt: TGCGCCAGCAGCTTGCACGATCTTAGCACAGATACGCAGTATTTT
cdr3_aa: CASSLHDLSTDTQYF